The entry below describes one TCR beta chain. Its antigen is currently not known. No base qualities exist here, and no much larger clone lies one base off it. These data belong to a study of a mutant IDH1 vaccine in newly diagnosed glioma (dated by TCRdb to about 2021). Concerning the study at large: Eight vaccinations were administered to patients in weeks 1, 3, 5, 7, 11, 15, 19 and 23, corresponding to visits V03 through V10. In the chemotherapy-containing groups, vaccination started alongside temozolomide cycles, whereas in patients who had radiotherapy alone it started 4-6 weeks after radiotherapy. Of the approximately 34 patients who were treated, around 60% were male and approximately 40% were female, and the mean age was about 40 years. Prior to enrollment, standard therapy consisting of radiotherapy alone, temozolomide alone, or radiochemotherapy with temozolomide had been administered to patients, with the combination being received by most patients. Peripheral blood samples were drawn at six visits, namely V03 (baseline), V05, V07, V10, V12 and V13. For exploratory analyses, 25 treated patients had longitudinal TCRB deep sequencing done wherever samples were available.

Libraries were prepared through the immunoSEQ multiplex PCR assay. The hsTCRB Kit was used according to the manufacturer's protocol to amplify rearranged TCR beta chain sequences. An Illumina MiSeq was used to sequence the TCRB libraries. As for the authors' bioinformatics: Demultiplexing, trimming and gene mapping were performed with the kit vendor's proprietary platform. TCRdb re-hosts the immuneACCESS table, in-frame sequences only. Its copies lack some clones; in the studies checked, an unresolved V gene accounts for under half of them, and the cause for the rest is not known. From that table come the V and J calls and clone size; the DNA was used to work out D and trimming. The sample records roughly 74,000 clones, approximately 85% of which are singletons. The ten largest clones take up 0.6% to 0.95% of the sample. Paper-wide results and their limitations: Vaccine-induced immune responses across multiple MHC alleles were detected in 80% to 95% of patients. The authors noted that analyses of patient blood samples could not be reproduced because of sample limitations. Availability determined which PBMC samples were chosen for TCRB deep sequencing. Changes in the top peripheral T cell clonotypes picked up by TCRB sequencing did not appear to be linked to pseudoprogression.

This sample's time point label indicates: week 23, last vaccination. A 20-mer mutant IDH1 peptide at 300 micrograms in Montanide made up each vaccine dose, which was injected subcutaneously together with topical imiquimod. Newly diagnosed WHO grade 3 or 4 IDH1-mutant astrocytomas showing loss of nuclear ATRX were present in the donors. The samples were drawn from NOA16, a multicentre, single-arm, open-label phase I trial in Germany that tested a mutant IDH1 peptide vaccine in humans for the first time. Genomic DNA for TCRB sequencing was extracted from EDTA blood using the DNeasy Blood and Tissue Kit. The CDR3 covers 12 residues, taking in both the cysteine and the phenylalanine. Only the CDR3 DNA is retained, 36 bases long and in frame from the first base. V lost 6 bases and J lost 8 bases; the stretch between them is 10 bases long. CDR1 and CDR2 (MNHEY, SVGAGI) derive from the germline V gene.

The material was PBMCs, obtained from a glioma patient whose treatment included an IDH1 peptide vaccine. The source of this sequence is a woman between 50 and 59 years old with glioma. The V gene is TRBV6-5 and the J gene is TRBJ2-2, with no confident D gene call. The sequenced DNA is TGTGCCAGCAGGTCCGGGTTTGGGGAGCTGTTTTTT. This codes for CASRSGFGELFF.